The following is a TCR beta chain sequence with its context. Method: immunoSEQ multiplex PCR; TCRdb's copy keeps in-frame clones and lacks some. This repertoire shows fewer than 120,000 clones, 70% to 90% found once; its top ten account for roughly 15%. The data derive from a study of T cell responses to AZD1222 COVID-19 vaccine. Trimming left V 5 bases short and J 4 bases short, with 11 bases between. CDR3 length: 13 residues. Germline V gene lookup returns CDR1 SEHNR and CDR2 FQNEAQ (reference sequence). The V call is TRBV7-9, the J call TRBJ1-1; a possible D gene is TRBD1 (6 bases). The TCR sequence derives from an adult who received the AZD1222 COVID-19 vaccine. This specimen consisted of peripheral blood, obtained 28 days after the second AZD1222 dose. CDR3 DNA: TGTGCCAGCAGCAGGGGGGGCCCCACTGAAGCTTTCTTT. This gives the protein CASSRGGPTEAFF.